Detailed here is one T cell receptor beta chain. Its antigen is currently not known. Per-nucleotide qualities are absent, and no much larger clonotype sits a single base away. The germline V gene encodes CDR1 LGHDT and CDR2 YNNKEL (reference sequence). The germline ends are 8 bases apart after V is trimmed by 3 bases and J by 4 bases. There are 13 amino acids in the CDR3, from cysteine to phenylalanine inclusive. Only the CDR3 DNA stays, 39 bases, in frame from base 1. Library prep was done by PCR. Sequencing took place on an Illumina HiSeq 4000. High-throughput sequencing was used to profile the TCR beta-chain CDR3 region of each patient. From the authors' description of their analysis: A classifier to discriminate distant-metastatic papillary thyroid cancer patients was built from CDR3 differences across clinicopathological groups. Repertoire diversity was assessed with the Shannon index, and tumor-blood repertoire similarity with the Morisita-Horn index. The public reads were quality trimmed at Q25 with fastp and then assembled into clones with MiXCR by TCRdb, keeping productive beta chains. The V and J calls, along with clone size, are taken from TCRdb and not from the paper's own processing. For this sample there are just under 45,000 clones; about 3.2% appear just once. 8% to 10% of the sample is held by the ten biggest clonotypes.

This entry is derived from a study of metastatic and nonmetastatic thyroid tumors (dated by TCRdb to 2018 to 2020). Broadly, across the study: The researchers compared repertoires between peripheral blood samples and tumor or nodule tissue samples from patients with malignant or benign thyroid disease. Broader findings and caveats from the paper: TCR beta diversity was reported as significantly higher in malignant tumors than in benign nodules, in both blood and tumor samples.

None of the patients had been given any treatment before thyroid surgery. Using T-cell receptor beta sequencing, the researchers looked back retrospectively at clinical samples from patients, gathered between the early 2010s and the late 2010s. This chain joins TRBV3-1 to TRBJ2-3, and the D gene may be TRBD2, 6 bases matching. This sequence was found in a female donor with papillary thyroid cancer or a benign thyroid nodule (not recorded which). Some clones in this sample may be carry-over from other donors' samples. Sequencing was carried out using blood. The CDR3 here reads CASSHRGADTQYF. The sequenced DNA is TGTGCCAGCAGCCATCGCGGGGCAGATACGCAGTATTTT.